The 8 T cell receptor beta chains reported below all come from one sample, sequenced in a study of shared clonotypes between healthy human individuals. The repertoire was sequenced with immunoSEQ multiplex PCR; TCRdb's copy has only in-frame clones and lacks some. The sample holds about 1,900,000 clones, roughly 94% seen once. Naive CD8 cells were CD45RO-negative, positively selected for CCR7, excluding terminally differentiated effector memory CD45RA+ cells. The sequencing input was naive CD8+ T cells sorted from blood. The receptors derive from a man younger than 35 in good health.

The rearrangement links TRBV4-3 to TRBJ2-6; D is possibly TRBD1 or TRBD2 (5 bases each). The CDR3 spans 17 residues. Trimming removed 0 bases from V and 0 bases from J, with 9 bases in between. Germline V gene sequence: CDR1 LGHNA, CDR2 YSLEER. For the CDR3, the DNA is TGCGCCAGCAGCCAAGATAATGGGGGCTCTGGGGCCAACGTCCTGACTTTC. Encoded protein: CASSQDNGGSGANVLTF.

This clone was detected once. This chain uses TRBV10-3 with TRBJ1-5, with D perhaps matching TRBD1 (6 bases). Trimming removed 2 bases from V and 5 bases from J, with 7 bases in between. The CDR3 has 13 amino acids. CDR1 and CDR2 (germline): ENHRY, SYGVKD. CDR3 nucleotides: TGTGCCATCAGTGAGGCAGGGGATCAGCCCCAGCATTTT. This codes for CAISEAGDQPQHF.

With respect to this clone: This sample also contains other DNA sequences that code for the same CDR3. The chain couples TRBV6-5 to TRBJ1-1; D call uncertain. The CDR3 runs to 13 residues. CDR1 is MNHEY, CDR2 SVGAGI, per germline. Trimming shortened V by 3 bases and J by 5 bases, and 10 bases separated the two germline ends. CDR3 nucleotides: TGTGCCAGCAGTTATGGGTTTGGGACTGAAGCTTTCTTT. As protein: CASSYGFGTEAFF.

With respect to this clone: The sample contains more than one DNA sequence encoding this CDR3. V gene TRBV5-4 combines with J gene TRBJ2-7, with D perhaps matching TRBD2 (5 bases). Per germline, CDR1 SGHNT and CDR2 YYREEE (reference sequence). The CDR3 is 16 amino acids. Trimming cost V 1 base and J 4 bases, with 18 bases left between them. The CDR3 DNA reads TGTGCCAGCAGCTTGCTCGGGGTACCGCAAGTATACGAGCAGTACTTC. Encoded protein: CASSLLGVPQVYEQYF.

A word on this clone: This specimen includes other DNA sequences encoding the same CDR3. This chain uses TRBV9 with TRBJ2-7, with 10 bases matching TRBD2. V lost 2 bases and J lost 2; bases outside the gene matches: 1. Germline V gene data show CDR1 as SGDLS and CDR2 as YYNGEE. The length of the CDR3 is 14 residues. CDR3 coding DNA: TGTGCCAGCAGCGTCGGACTAGCGGCCTACGAGCAGTACTTC. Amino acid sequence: CASSVGLAAYEQYF. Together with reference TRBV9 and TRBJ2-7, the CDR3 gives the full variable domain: DSGVTQTPKHLITATGQRVTLRCSPRSGDLSVYWYQQSLDQGLQFLIQYYNGEERAKGNILERFSAQQFPDLHSELNLSSLELGDSALYFCASSVGLAAYEQYFGPGTRLTVT.

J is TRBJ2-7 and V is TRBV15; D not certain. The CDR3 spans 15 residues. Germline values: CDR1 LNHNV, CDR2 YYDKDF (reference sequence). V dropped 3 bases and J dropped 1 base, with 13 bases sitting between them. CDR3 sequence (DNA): TGTGCCACCAGCAGGGACGCTGACCTTTCCTACGAGCAGTACTTC. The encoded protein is CATSRDADLSYEQYF.

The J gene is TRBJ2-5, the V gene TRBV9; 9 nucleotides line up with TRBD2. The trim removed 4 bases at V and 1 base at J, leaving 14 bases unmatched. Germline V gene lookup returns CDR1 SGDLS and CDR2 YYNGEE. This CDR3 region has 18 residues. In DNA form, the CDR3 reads TGTGCCAGCAGCCCCCCTCCGTATCAGCGGGGGGTCCAAGAGACCCAGTACTTC. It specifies CASSPPPYQRGVQETQYF.

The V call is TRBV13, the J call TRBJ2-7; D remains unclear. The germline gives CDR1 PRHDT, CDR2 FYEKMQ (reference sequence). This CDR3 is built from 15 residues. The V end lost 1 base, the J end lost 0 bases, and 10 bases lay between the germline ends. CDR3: CASSLEYSSSYEQYF. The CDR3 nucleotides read TGTGCCAGCAGCTTAGAGTACTCGAGCTCCTACGAGCAGTACTTC. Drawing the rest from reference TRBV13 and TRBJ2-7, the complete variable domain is AAGVIQSPRHLIKEKRETATLKCYPIPRHDTVYWYQQGPGQDPQFLISFYEKMQSDKGSIPDRFSAQQFSDYHSELNMSSLELGDSALYFCASSLEYSSSYEQYFGPGTRLTVT.